This T cell receptor beta chain was sequenced in a study of technical replicates of blood from a few donors. The CDR3 extends over 17 amino acids. Trimming cost V 4 bases and J 5 bases; bases outside gene matches: 15. Germline loops: CDR1 LNHDA, CDR2 SQIVND (reference sequence). The assay was immunoSEQ multiplex PCR, and TCRdb's table has in-frame clones only and misses some. Among over 70,000 clones listed, roughly 94% were seen once. This clonotype was obtained from a human donor in good health. Sequencing was carried out using T cells isolated from PBMCs. V gene TRBV19 combines with J gene TRBJ2-5, with 8 bases matching TRBD2. The CDR3 loop reads CASSTLLAVLTRETQYF. The CDR3 nucleotides are TGTGCCAGTAGTACCCTACTAGCGGTCTTAACACGGGAGACCCAGTACTTC.